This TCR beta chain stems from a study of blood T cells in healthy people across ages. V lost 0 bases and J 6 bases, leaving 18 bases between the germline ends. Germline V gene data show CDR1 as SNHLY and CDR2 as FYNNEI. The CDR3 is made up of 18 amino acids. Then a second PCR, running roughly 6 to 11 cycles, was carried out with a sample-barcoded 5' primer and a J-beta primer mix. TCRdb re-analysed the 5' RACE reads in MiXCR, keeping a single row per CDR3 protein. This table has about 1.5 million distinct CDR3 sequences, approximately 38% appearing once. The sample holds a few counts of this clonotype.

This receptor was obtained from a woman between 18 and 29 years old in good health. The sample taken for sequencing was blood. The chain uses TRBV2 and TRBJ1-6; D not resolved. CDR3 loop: CASSEALSPTAFNSPLHF. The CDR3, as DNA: TGTGCCAGCAGTGAAGCGCTATCCCCGACCGCCTTTAATTCACCCCTCCACTTT.